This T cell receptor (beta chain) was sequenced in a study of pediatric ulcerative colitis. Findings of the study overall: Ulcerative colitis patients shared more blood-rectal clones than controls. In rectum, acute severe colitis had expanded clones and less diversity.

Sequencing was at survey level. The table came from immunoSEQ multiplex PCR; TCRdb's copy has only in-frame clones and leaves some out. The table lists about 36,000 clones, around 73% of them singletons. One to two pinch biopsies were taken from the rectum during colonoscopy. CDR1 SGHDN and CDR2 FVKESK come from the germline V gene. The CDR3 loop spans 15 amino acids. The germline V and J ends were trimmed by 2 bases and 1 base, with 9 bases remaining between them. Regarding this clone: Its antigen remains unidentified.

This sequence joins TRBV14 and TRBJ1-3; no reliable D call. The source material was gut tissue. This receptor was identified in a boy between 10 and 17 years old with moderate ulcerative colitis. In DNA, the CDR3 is TGTGCCAGCAGCCAAAATTTGGGTTCTGGAAACACCATATATTTT. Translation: CASSQNLGSGNTIYF.